This TCR beta chain was sequenced for a study of CD8+CD57+ T cells in acquired aplastic anemia. The germline gives CDR1 ENHRY, CDR2 SYGVKD. Trimming removed 6 bases at V and 3 bases at J, with 15 bases between. This CDR3 is built from 15 residues. Genomic DNA acted as the template from which TCR beta VDJ combination and CDR3 sequence profiling were carried out. MiXCR was run by TCRdb on the reads, yielding one entry per CDR3 protein. The sample carries 150,000 to 200,000 distinct CDR3 sequences, about 48% recorded once. Sequencing input: sorted CD4+, CD8+, or CD8+CD57+ T cells (not recorded which) from PBMCs. The TCR comes from a human donor in good health. This rearrangement joins TRBV10-3 to TRBJ2-1; perhaps TRBD1 as D (6 bases). DNA of the CDR3: TGTGCCATCAGATCTCCGGGACAAGACTACAATGAGCAGTTCTTC. It encodes CAIRSPGQDYNEQFF.